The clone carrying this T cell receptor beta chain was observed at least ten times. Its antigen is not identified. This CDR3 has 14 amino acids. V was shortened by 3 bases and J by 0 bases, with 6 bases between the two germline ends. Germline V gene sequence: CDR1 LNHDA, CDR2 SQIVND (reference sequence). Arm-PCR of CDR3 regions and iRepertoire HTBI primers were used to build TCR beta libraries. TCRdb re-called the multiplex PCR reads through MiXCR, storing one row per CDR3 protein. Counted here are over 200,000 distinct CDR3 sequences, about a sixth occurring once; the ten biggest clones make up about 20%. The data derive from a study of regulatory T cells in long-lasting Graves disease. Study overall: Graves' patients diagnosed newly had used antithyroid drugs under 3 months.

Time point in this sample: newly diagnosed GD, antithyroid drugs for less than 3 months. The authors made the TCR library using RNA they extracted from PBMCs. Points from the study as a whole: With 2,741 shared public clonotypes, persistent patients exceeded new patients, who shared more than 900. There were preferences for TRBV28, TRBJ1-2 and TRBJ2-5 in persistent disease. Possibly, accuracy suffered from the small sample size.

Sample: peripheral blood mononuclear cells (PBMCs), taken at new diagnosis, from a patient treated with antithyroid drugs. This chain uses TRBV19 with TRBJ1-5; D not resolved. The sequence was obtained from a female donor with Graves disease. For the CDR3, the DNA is TGTGCCAGTAGTATCCGATTTAGCAATCAGCCCCAGCATTTT. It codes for CASSIRFSNQPQHF.